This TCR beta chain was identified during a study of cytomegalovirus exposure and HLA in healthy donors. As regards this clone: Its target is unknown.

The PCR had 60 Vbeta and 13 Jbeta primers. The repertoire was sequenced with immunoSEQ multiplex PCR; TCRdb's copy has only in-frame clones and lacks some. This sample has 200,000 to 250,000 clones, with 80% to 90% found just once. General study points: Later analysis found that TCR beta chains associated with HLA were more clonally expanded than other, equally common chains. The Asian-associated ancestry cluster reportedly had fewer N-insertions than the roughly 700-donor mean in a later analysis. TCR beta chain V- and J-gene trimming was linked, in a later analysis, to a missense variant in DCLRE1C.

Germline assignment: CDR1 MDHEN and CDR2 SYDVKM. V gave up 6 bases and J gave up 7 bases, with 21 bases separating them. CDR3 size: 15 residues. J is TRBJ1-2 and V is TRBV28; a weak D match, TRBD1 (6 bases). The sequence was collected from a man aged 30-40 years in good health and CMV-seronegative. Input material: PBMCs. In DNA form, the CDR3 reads TGTGCCAGCAGCCGTTGGGACAATGAGGCAGGTGGCTACACCTTC. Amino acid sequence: CASSRWDNEAGGYTF.